These 9 T cell receptor beta chains share one sample of origin, sequenced in a study of T cell clonotyping in hematopoietic cell transplantation. Libraries were prepared by immunoSEQ multiplex PCR; TCRdb keeps only in-frame clonotypes and omits some of them. Here the sample spans thousands of clones, around 85% being singletons. Time point defined: recipient sample about 28 days before transplant, after cytoreduction. The material was peripheral blood mononuclear cells, obtained before stem cell transplant. These TCRs come from a man aged 55 to 70 with acute myeloid leukemia. Some clones in this sample may be carry-over from other donors' samples.

The chain is built from TRBV19 and TRBJ2-5, with D unresolved. The CDR3 is made up of 15 amino acids. Germline V gene lookup returns CDR1 LNHDA and CDR2 SQIVND (reference sequence). V shed 0 bases and J shed 4 bases, with 12 bases lying between them. As DNA, the CDR3 is TGTGCCAGTAGTATAGACAGTGACCCACTAGAGACCCAGTACTTC. Translated: CASSIDSDPLETQYF.

J is TRBJ1-1 and V is TRBV5-6; D is ambiguous. The CDR3 is 14 residues long. V lost 1 base and J 1 base, leaving 8 bases between the germline ends. Germline V lookup: CDR1 SGHDT, CDR2 YYEEEE. The CDR3 DNA is TGTGCCAGCAGCTTGTGGCGGACGAACACTGAAGCTTTCTTT. This encodes CASSLWRTNTEAFF.

V usage is TRBV30 and J usage is TRBJ2-3; 9 bases are a match to TRBD1. J lost 5 bases, V lost 0 bases, and 6 bases had no gene match. The CDR3 has 15 amino acids. Germline V lookup: CDR1 GTSNPN, CDR2 SVGIG (reference sequence). CDR3 sequence reads: CAWSVGQGVGDTQYF. In DNA, the CDR3 is TGTGCCTGGAGTGTGGGACAGGGAGTAGGAGATACGCAGTATTTT.

V gene TRBV4-1 combines with J gene TRBJ2-7, with a weak D call TRBD2 (6 bases). The CDR3 loop spans 15 amino acids. The V end lost 0 bases, the J end lost 2 bases, and 11 bases lay between the germline ends. Germline V gene lookup returns CDR1 MGHRA and CDR2 YSYEKL. CDR3 sequence reads: CASSQELAKPYEQYF. For the CDR3, the DNA is TGCGCCAGCAGCCAAGAACTAGCCAAACCCTACGAGCAGTACTTC.

The chain joins TRBV29-1 to TRBJ2-5, with no clear D. This CDR3 spans 11 amino acids. The V end was cut by 6 bases, the J end by 5 bases, with 10 bases between. CDR1 SQVTM and CDR2 ANQGSEA come from the germline V gene. Here the CDR3 reads CSVLVRETQYF. The CDR3 nucleotides read TGCAGCGTCCTAGTAAGGGAGACCCAGTACTTC.

V and J are TRBV2 and TRBJ1-3; D remains unclear. CDR3 length: 12 residues. V was clipped by 6 bases and J by 7 bases, with 10 bases between them. Germline V gene lookup returns CDR1 SNHLY and CDR2 FYNNEI. CDR3 sequence reads: CASREGGNTIYF. The CDR3, as DNA: TGTGCCAGCAGGGAGGGAGGGAACACCATATATTTT. The full variable domain, in which reference TRBV2 and TRBJ1-3 provide the parts outside the CDR3, is EPEVTQTPSHQVTQMGQEVILRCVPISNHLYFYWYRQILGQKVEFLVSFYNNEISEKSEIFDDQFSVERPDGSNFTLKIRSTKLEDSAMYFCASREGGNTIYFGEGSWLTVV.

In its sample, this clone was seen once. V and J are TRBV30 and TRBJ2-3; the D is unclear. This CDR3 comprises 13 residues. Germline V CDR1 and CDR2: GTSNPN, SVGIG (reference sequence). With 3 bases removed from V and 2 bases from J, the gap between germline ends came to 9 bases. The CDR3 sequence: CAWSAVYTDTQYF. In nucleotides, the CDR3 is TGTGCCTGGAGCGCGGTCTACACAGATACGCAGTATTTT.

Here the CDR3 reads CASSLFTGPSYNEQFF. The CDR3 bases are TGCGCCAGCAGCTTGTTCACGGGACCTTCCTACAATGAGCAGTTCTTC. This rearrangement joins TRBV5-1 to TRBJ2-1; tentatively, D is TRBD1 or TRBD2 (5 bases each). From germline, CDR1 is SGHRS and CDR2 YFSETQ. Trimming shortened V by 1 base and J by 1 base, and 12 bases separated the two germline ends. The CDR3 runs to 16 residues. The whole variable domain, remainder taken from reference TRBV5-1 and TRBJ2-1, is KAGVTQTPRYLIKTRGQQVTLSCSPISGHRSVSWYQQTPGQGLQFLFEYFSETQRNKGNFPGRFSGRQFSNSRSEMNVSTLELGDSALYLCASSLFTGPSYNEQFFGPGTRLTVL.

The chain joins TRBV6-6 to TRBJ2-7; D is unclear. CDR1 and CDR2 (germline): MNHNY, SVGAGI (reference sequence). Trimming removed 5 bases at V and 5 bases at J, with 10 bases between. The CDR3 covers 12 residues. In nucleotides, the CDR3 is TGTGCCAGCAGTAATCCTAGGGACGAGCAGTACTTC. Protein product: CASSNPRDEQYF.